This TCR beta chain came from a study of blood T cell repertoires in COVID-19. Study information: Acute-phase and convalescent COVID-19 samples originated in the United States, Italy and Spain. Sources were T cells, B-cell-depleted T cells, or PBMCs; the material itself was cDNA or gDNA.

V dropped 6 bases and J dropped 1 base, with 7 bases sitting between them. Germline V gene data show CDR1 as MNHEY and CDR2 as SMNVEV (reference sequence). The CDR3 is 13 amino acids. Data came from immunoSEQ multiplex PCR; TCRdb stores just in-frame clones and leaves some out. The data show roughly 150,000 clones, 70% to 90% seen once. The sequence was obtained from a man aged 60 to 75 with acute or convalescent COVID-19. The chain joins TRBV27 to TRBJ1-3; D is undetermined. The sequenced sample was peripheral blood. For the CDR3, the DNA is TGTGCCAGCAGGAGGTTGTCTGGAAACACCATATATTTT. Its translation: CASRRLSGNTIYF.